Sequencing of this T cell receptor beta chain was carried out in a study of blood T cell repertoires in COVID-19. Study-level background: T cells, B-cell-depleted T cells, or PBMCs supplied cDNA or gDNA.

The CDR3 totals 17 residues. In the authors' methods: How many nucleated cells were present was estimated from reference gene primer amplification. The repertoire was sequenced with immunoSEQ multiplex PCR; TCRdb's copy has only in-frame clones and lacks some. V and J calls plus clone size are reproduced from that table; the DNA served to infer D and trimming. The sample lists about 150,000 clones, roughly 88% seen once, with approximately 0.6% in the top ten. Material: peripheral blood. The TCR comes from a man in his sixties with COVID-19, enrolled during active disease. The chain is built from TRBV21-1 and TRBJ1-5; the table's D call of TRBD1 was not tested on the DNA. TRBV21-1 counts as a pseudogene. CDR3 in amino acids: CASGYGQLKEANQPQHF. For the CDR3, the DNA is TGTGCCAGCGGCTATGGACAGCTTAAAGAAGCCAATCAGCCCCAGCATTTT.